These 22 T cell receptor beta chains were sequenced from one sample in a study of blood T cell repertoires in COVID-19. Profiled with immunoSEQ multiplex PCR; TCRdb holds only in-frame clones, not every one. The data contain 75,000 or so clones, approximately 90% of them singletons. The specimen was peripheral blood. Receptors originate from a woman of 80 years or more with active or convalescent COVID-19.

This chain uses TRBV6-2 or TRBV6-3 with TRBJ2-5; D might be TRBD2 (5 bases). Trimming stripped 2 bases from V and 4 bases from J, with 8 bases between. Germline V gene lookup returns CDR1 MNHEY and CDR2 SVGEGT. The CDR3 has 13 amino acids. CDR3 bases: TGTGCCAGCAGTTACGGGAGAATAGAGACCCAGTACTTC. Protein: CASSYGRIETQYF.

There are a few counts of this clone. The J gene is TRBJ1-5, the V gene TRBV28; unclear D gene. CDR3 length: 14 amino acids. V was pared by 7 bases and J by 7 bases, with 17 bases between. Germline CDR1 reads MDHEN; CDR2 reads SYDVKM. The CDR3 region is CASTFHGGPQPQHF. CDR3 DNA: TGTGCCAGCACCTTCCATGGCGGCCCCCAGCCCCAGCATTTT.

On this clone: The sample contains more than one DNA sequence encoding this CDR3. The chain has TRBV28 and TRBJ1-2; no definite D call. The CDR3 is 13 residues long. V was clipped by 5 bases and J by 5 bases, with 12 bases between them. Germline V gives CDR1 MDHEN, CDR2 SYDVKM. This CDR3 reads CASSPYRGYGYTF. CDR3 DNA: TGTGCCAGCAGTCCCTATAGAGGATATGGCTACACCTTC.

The gene calls are TRBV10-3 and TRBJ2-5; 7 bases match TRBD1. This CDR3 has 15 residues. The junction had 9 bases not matched to a gene; V was cut back by 4 bases and J by 4 bases. From germline, CDR1 is ENHRY and CDR2 SYGVKD. The CDR3 DNA reads TGTGCCATCAGTGGTATCCGACAGGGCTCAGAGACCCAGTACTTC. It yields the protein CAISGIRQGSETQYF.

V is TRBV3-1 (or the pseudogene TRBV3-2) and J is TRBJ2-3, with 12 bases fitting TRBD2. V shed 4 bases, J shed 2 bases, and the junction held 16 bases outside the gene matches. The germline V gene encodes CDR1 LGHDT and CDR2 YNNKEL (reference sequence). The CDR3 spans 20 residues. The chain's CDR3 is CASSRSSGRALIMDTDTQYF. The CDR3 DNA is TGTGCCAGCAGCCGGTCTAGCGGGAGGGCCCTCATTATGGACACAGATACGCAGTATTTT.

V gene TRBV6-6 combines with J gene TRBJ2-7, with a possible D match to TRBD2 (5 bases). This CDR3 region has 15 residues. Germline V gene sequence: CDR1 MNHNY, CDR2 SVGAGI (reference sequence). The V gene lost 3 bases and the J gene lost 0 bases, with 12 bases spanning the gap. CDR3 loop: CASSYGAGSSYEQYF. In DNA, the CDR3 is TGTGCCAGCAGTTATGGCGCGGGTAGCTCCTACGAGCAGTACTTC.

V and J are TRBV6-2 or TRBV6-3 and TRBJ1-5, with D maybe TRBD1 (5 bases). The CDR3 loop spans 13 amino acids. Germline-derived CDR1 and CDR2 are MNHEY and SVGEGT. Between the trimmed V and J ends, which lost 5 bases and 6 bases, there was a span of 11 bases. The CDR3: CASSDGGSQPQHF. In nucleotides, the CDR3 is TGTGCCAGCAGTGACGGGGGATCTCAGCCCCAGCATTTT.

The V call is TRBV3-1 (or the pseudogene TRBV3-2), the J call TRBJ2-1, with a possible D match to TRBD1 (6 bases). Germline V gives CDR1 LGHDT, CDR2 YNNKEL (reference sequence). Trimming cost V 5 bases and J 3 bases, with 11 bases left between them. The CDR3 contains 14 residues. CDR3 coding DNA: TGTGCCAGCAGCATCGGACAGTTCTACAATGAGCAGTTCTTC. Its translation is CASSIGQFYNEQFF.

This clone was seen a handful of times. The CDR3 bases are TGCAGCGTTGAAGACTTGGGGACAGGGGATGGGGCAGACTACAATGAGCAGTTCTTC. Protein: CSVEDLGTGDGADYNEQFF. The V gene is TRBV29-1, the J gene TRBJ2-1; 10 nucleotides line up with TRBD1. Germline CDR1 reads SQVTM; CDR2 reads ANQGSEA. The CDR3 consists of 19 residues. V gave up 0 bases and J gave up 3 bases; unmatched junction bases: 14.

The chain's CDR3 is CASSPYRGPLHF. DNA of the CDR3: TGTGCCAGCAGCCCTTACCGGGGACCCCTCCACTTT. The rearrangement uses TRBV7-2 and TRBJ1-6; no firm D call. The germline V gene has CDR1 SGHTA and CDR2 FQGNSA. The V gene lost 5 bases and the J gene lost 12 bases, with 11 bases spanning the gap. CDR3 size: 12 residues.

This clone was seen just once. The chain uses TRBV7-2 and TRBJ1-5; D unclear. This CDR3 is 13 amino acids long. Germline V gene data show CDR1 as SGHTA and CDR2 as FQGNSA. V dropped 2 bases and J dropped 2 bases, with 4 bases sitting between them. CDR3 DNA sequence: TGTGCCAGCAGCTTACGTGGCAATCAGCCCCAGCATTTT. Its translation is CASSLRGNQPQHF.

The rearrangement uses TRBV12-3 or TRBV12-4 and TRBJ2-5, with D maybe TRBD2 (5 bases). The CDR3 runs 13 residues. The ends were cut back, 3 bases at V and 0 bases at J, with 5 bases in the middle. DNA for the CDR3: TGTGCCAGCAGTTTCGGGGACCAAGAGACCCAGTACTTC. Translating it yields CASSFGDQETQYF.

The chain joins TRBV7-2 to TRBJ2-5; 7 bases are shared with TRBD1. V lost 1 base to trimming and J lost 6 bases; unmatched junction nucleotides: 8. The CDR3 is made up of 15 amino acids. CDR1 is SGHTA and CDR2 is FQGNSA in the germline V gene. CDR3 sequence: CASSLVGPGGQTQYF. The CDR3 coding sequence is TGTGCCAGCAGCTTAGTAGGGCCAGGGGGACAGACCCAGTACTTC.

The V and J genes are TRBV6-5 and TRBJ1-2; no reliable D call. CDR3 length: 12 residues. Germline CDR1 and CDR2: MNHEY and SVGAGI. Trimming cost V 6 bases and J 8 bases, with 13 bases left between them. The CDR3 region is CASRMSLSGYTF. Here the CDR3 DNA reads TGTGCCAGCAGGATGTCCCTTAGCGGCTACACCTTC.

V is TRBV18 and J is TRBJ1-1; the D gene is possibly TRBD1 (6 bases). This CDR3 contains 14 residues. The V gene's germline CDR1 is KGHSH and CDR2 LQKENI. Trimming shortened V by 3 bases and J by 5 bases, and 13 bases separated the two germline ends. The CDR3 spells CASSPPTGKTEAFF. The CDR3 DNA follows: TGTGCCAGCTCACCGCCGACAGGAAAGACTGAAGCTTTCTTT.

The V call is TRBV6-6, the J call TRBJ1-1; 10 bases agree with TRBD1. This CDR3 has 13 residues. Losses at the gene ends were 8 bases for V and 5 bases for J; bases not matched to a gene: 5. Germline V gene sequence: CDR1 MNHNY, CDR2 SVGAGI (reference sequence). CDR3 sequence (DNA): TGTGCCAGCCGACAGGGGGCGAAGACTGAAGCTTTCTTT. It encodes CASRQGAKTEAFF.

The gene calls are TRBV10-3 and TRBJ2-7; TRBD2 agrees at 9 bases. V lost 4 bases, J lost 4 bases, and 11 bases stayed unmatched. The CDR3 length is 16 residues. CDR1 and CDR2 (germline): ENHRY, SYGVKD. The chain's CDR3 is CAISALVLAGVYEQYF. CDR3 DNA sequence: TGTGCCATCAGTGCGCTTGTACTAGCGGGTGTATACGAGCAGTACTTC.

The rearrangement links TRBV30 to TRBJ1-6; D is ambiguous. Germline V gives CDR1 GTSNPN, CDR2 SVGIG (reference sequence). V lost 4 bases to trimming and J lost 0 bases, with 10 bases between them. The CDR3 is 15 residues long. The CDR3 here is CAWKEETSYNSPLHF. Here the CDR3 DNA reads TGTGCCTGGAAGGAGGAGACCTCCTATAATTCACCCCTCCACTTT.

The CDR3 sequence is CASSLNRGNQPQHF. CDR3 in DNA: TGTGCCAGCAGCTTGAACAGGGGCAATCAGCCCCAGCATTTT. This chain joins TRBV7-9 and TRBJ1-5; maybe TRBD1 (6 bases). The germline CDR1 and CDR2 sequences are SEHNR and FQNEAQ (reference sequence). Trimming left V 3 bases short and J 2 bases short, with 8 bases between. The CDR3 has 14 amino acids.

The chain is built from TRBV30 and TRBJ1-5, with a possible D match to TRBD1 (5 bases). This CDR3 contains 13 residues. V was pared by 5 bases and J by 7 bases, with 15 bases between. Germline CDR1 and CDR2: GTSNPN and SVGIG (reference sequence). The CDR3 sequence: CAWATGPGQPQHF. CDR3 sequence (DNA): TGTGCCTGGGCTACAGGTCCTGGCCAGCCCCAGCATTTT.

The V call is TRBV2, the J call TRBJ1-6; 8 bases are a match to TRBD1. V was pared by 7 bases and J by 7 bases, with 9 bases of the junction left unmatched. The CDR3 length is 15 residues. Germline lookup yields CDR1 SNHLY and CDR2 FYNNEI. The CDR3 loop is CASTGQGPRNSPLHF. The CDR3 nucleotides read TGTGCCAGCACCGGACAGGGCCCTCGGAATTCACCCCTCCACTTT.

This clone was recorded only once. The rearrangement joins TRBV7-3 to TRBJ1-2; 10 nucleotides agree with TRBD1. V shed 3 bases and J 7 bases; nucleotides not matched to a gene: 5. Germline V gene lookup returns CDR1 SGHTA and CDR2 FQGTGA. The CDR3 runs to 14 residues. The CDR3 region is CASSLRQGAGGYTF. Here the CDR3 DNA reads TGTGCCAGCAGCTTGAGACAGGGGGCGGGTGGCTACACCTTC.